The sequence of this T cell receptor (beta chain) was determined in a study of Ad26.COV2.S vaccination and SARS-CoV-2 variants. About the research overall: Intramuscularly, Ad26.COV2.S was given either once or twice, 56 days apart.

TCRdb keeps only in-frame clones here, not all; method: immunoSEQ multiplex PCR. The sample has roughly 420,000 clones; approximately 88% are singletons. The CDR3 is 11 amino acids. Between the trimmed V and J ends, which lost 8 bases and 0 bases, there was a span of 2 bases. Germline CDR1 is SGHTA and CDR2 is FQGNSA. Treatment described: about 20 received Ad26.COV2.S at low or high dose, single or two shots; a few received placebo; per-sample allocation not given. The samples were gathered on day 63 after the first injection of vaccine or placebo. The rearrangement uses TRBV7-2 and TRBJ1-3; D gene unclear. The specimen comprised peripheral blood, sampled in a trial of Ad26.COV2.S vaccine versus placebo. This TCR was recovered from a person aged 18 to 59 who received the Ad26.COV2.S COVID-19 vaccine or a placebo. CDR3 DNA sequence: TGTGCCAGCGACTCTGGAAACACCATATATTTT. It codes for CASDSGNTIYF.